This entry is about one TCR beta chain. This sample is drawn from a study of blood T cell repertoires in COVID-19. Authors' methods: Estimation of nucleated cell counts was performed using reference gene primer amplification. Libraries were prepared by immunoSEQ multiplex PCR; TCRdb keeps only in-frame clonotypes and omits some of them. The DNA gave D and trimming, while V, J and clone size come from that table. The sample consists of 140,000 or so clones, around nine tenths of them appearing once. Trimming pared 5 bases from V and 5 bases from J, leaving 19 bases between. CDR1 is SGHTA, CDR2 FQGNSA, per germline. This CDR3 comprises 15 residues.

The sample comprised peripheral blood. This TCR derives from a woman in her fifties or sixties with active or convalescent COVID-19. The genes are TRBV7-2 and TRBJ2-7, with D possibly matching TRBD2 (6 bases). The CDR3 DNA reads TGTGCCAGCAGCGCCACGTCGGGGGTGAGGCACGAGCAGTACTTC. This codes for CASSATSGVRHEQYF.